This T cell receptor beta chain was sequenced in a study of blood T cell repertoires in COVID-19. About the study: Samples came from the United States, Italy and Spain, spanning acute and convalescent COVID-19. PBMCs, B-cell-depleted T cells, or T cells provided the cDNA or gDNA that made up the material.

This clone appeared once. Germline V gene sequence: CDR1 SEHNR, CDR2 FQNEAQ (reference sequence). The CDR3 has 18 amino acids. V lost 4 bases, J lost 0 bases, and 19 bases lay in between. Per the study methods: For nucleated cells, counts were estimated from reference gene primer amplification. This table comes from immunoSEQ multiplex PCR, and its TCRdb copy is limited to in-frame clones, with some not included. That table supplies the V and J calls and clone size; D and trimming were determined from the DNA. The sample includes some 150,000 clones, around 84% of them seen just once. The sequencing input was peripheral blood. V and J are TRBV7-9 and TRBJ1-5; D might be TRBD1 (6 bases). The sequence was collected from a man aged 80 or over with acute or convalescent COVID-19. This chain's CDR3 is CASSSQPTGQYSNQPQHF. The CDR3 nucleotides read TGTGCCAGCAGCTCCCAACCGACAGGCCAATATAGCAATCAGCCCCAGCATTTT.